Listed below are T cell receptor beta chains from one sample, sequenced in a study of shared clonotypes between healthy human individuals. TCRdb keeps only in-frame clones here, not all; method: immunoSEQ multiplex PCR. The table lists 2 million to 3 million clones, 93% of them singletons. The sample was naive CD4+ T cells from PBMCs. Receptors were obtained from a man aged 18 to 29 in good health. Some clones in this sample may be carry-over from other donors' samples. Both conserved end residues are part of each CDR3. D genes are given only for firm matches. Not every row has a clone size; where given, it reads once, few, many or a size class.

j_gene: TRBJ2-5
abundance: NA
d_gene: NA
v_gene: TRBV23-1
CDR3aa: CASTPRSPAATQYF
CDR3nt: TGCGCCAGCACCCCCCGTTCGCCCGCCGCGACCCAGTACTTC

j_gene: TRBJ2-7
abundance: NA
d_gene: NA
v_gene: TRBV5-3
CDR3aa: CARRELKKRNEQYF
CDR3nt: TGTGCCAGAAGGGAACTCAAAAAACGGAACGAGCAGTACTTC

j_gene: TRBJ2-1
abundance: NA
d_gene: NA
v_gene: TRBV15
CDR3aa: CATSSDIAASYNEQFF
CDR3nt: TGTGCCACCAGCTCGGATATAGCGGCCTCCTACAATGAGCAGTTCTTC

j_gene: TRBJ2-5
abundance: NA
d_gene: NA
v_gene: TRBV28
CDR3aa: CASSREFRRETQYF
CDR3nt: TGTGCCAGCTCCCGGGAGTTCCGTCGGGAGACCCAGTACTTC

j_gene: TRBJ2-3
abundance: NA
d_gene: TRBD1
v_gene: TRBV28
CDR3aa: CASSALDRGGTDTQYF
CDR3nt: TGTGCCAGCAGTGCTCTCGACAGGGGTGGGACAGATACGCAGTATTTT

j_gene: TRBJ2-7
abundance: NA
d_gene: NA
v_gene: TRBV18
CDR3aa: CASSPPSGSYEQYF
CDR3nt: TGTGCCAGCTCACCACCTAGCGGCTCCTACGAGCAGTACTTC

j_gene: TRBJ2-7
abundance: NA
d_gene: TRBD2
v_gene: TRBV18
CDR3aa: CASSPVSGIPYEQYF
CDR3nt: TGTGCCAGCTCACCAGTGAGCGGGATCCCCTACGAGCAGTACTTC

j_gene: TRBJ2-1
abundance: NA
d_gene: TRBD2
v_gene: TRBV28
CDR3aa: CASSPPGTSGTYNEQFF
CDR3nt: TGTGCCAGCAGTCCACCTGGGACTAGCGGGACCTACAATGAGCAGTTCTTC

j_gene: TRBJ1-2
abundance: NA
d_gene: NA
v_gene: TRBV15
CDR3aa: CATSREDRSTNYGYTF
CDR3nt: TGTGCCACCAGCAGAGAAGACAGATCAACTAACTATGGCTACACCTTC

j_gene: TRBJ2-3
abundance: NA
d_gene: TRBD1
v_gene: TRBV4-1
CDR3aa: CASSRGQTTDTQYF
CDR3nt: TGCGCCAGCAGCCGGGGACAGACCACAGATACGCAGTATTTT

j_gene: TRBJ2-6
abundance: NA
d_gene: NA
v_gene: TRBV7-8
CDR3aa: CASSFRVVSGANVLTF
CDR3nt: TGTGCCAGCAGCTTCAGGGTTGTCTCTGGGGCCAACGTCCTGACTTTC

j_gene: TRBJ2-1
abundance: NA
d_gene: NA
v_gene: TRBV2
CDR3aa: CASSKPTFYVNEQFF
CDR3nt: TGTGCCAGCAGTAAACCGACATTTTACGTCAATGAGCAGTTCTTC

j_gene: TRBJ2-5
abundance: NA
d_gene: TRBD1
v_gene: TRBV5-8
CDR3aa: CATSRGRPQETQYF
CDR3nt: TGTGCCACCTCCAGGGGGCGACCCCAAGAGACCCAGTACTTC

j_gene: TRBJ2-6
abundance: NA
d_gene: NA
v_gene: TRBV6-1
CDR3aa: CASSDPRGGNSGANVLTF
CDR3nt: TGTGCCAGCAGTGATCCGCGGGGCGGCAACTCTGGGGCCAACGTCCTGACTTTC

j_gene: TRBJ1-1
abundance: NA
d_gene: TRBD1
v_gene: TRBV7-2
CDR3aa: CASSLGVARGRTEAFF
CDR3nt: TGTGCCAGCAGCTTAGGAGTGGCCAGGGGGCGCACTGAAGCTTTCTTT

j_gene: TRBJ2-1
abundance: NA
d_gene: NA
v_gene: TRBV7-2
CDR3aa: CASSLRRAGSYNEQFF
CDR3nt: TGTGCCAGCAGCCTACGGAGGGCCGGATCCTACAATGAGCAGTTCTTC

j_gene: TRBJ1-1
abundance: few
d_gene: NA
v_gene: TRBV28
CDR3aa: CASSEPTDTEAFF
CDR3nt: TGTGCCAGCAGCGAACCAACGGACACTGAAGCTTTCTTT

j_gene: TRBJ1-5
abundance: NA
d_gene: NA
v_gene: TRBV19
CDR3aa: CASSIEGGSNQPQHF
CDR3nt: TGTGCCAGTAGTATTGAGGGAGGTAGCAATCAGCCCCAGCATTTT

j_gene: TRBJ2-7
abundance: NA
d_gene: NA
v_gene: TRBV4-1
CDR3aa: CASSPELRVYDQYF
CDR3nt: TGCGCCAGCAGCCCAGAACTACGGGTTTACGACCAGTACTTC

j_gene: TRBJ2-3
abundance: NA
d_gene: NA
v_gene: TRBV7-9
CDR3aa: CASSLVAGTDTQYF
CDR3nt: TGTGCCAGCAGCTTAGTGGCCGGCACAGATACGCAGTATTTT

j_gene: TRBJ1-1
abundance: NA
d_gene: NA
v_gene: TRBV7-9
CDR3aa: CASSLPGEGSPGTEAFF
CDR3nt: TGTGCCAGCAGCTTGCCGGGTGAGGGATCCCCCGGCACTGAAGCTTTCTTT

j_gene: TRBJ2-4
abundance: NA
d_gene: TRBD2
v_gene: TRBV15
CDR3aa: CATSRDREGLQYF
CDR3nt: TGTGCCACCAGCAGAGATAGGGAGGGCCTTCAGTACTTC

j_gene: TRBJ2-7
abundance: NA
d_gene: NA
v_gene: TRBV11-2
CDR3aa: CASSLSVERIYEQYF
CDR3nt: TGTGCCAGCAGCTTATCGGTAGAAAGAATCTACGAGCAGTACTTC

j_gene: TRBJ2-5
abundance: NA
d_gene: TRBD1
v_gene: TRBV5-1
CDR3aa: CASSLSGTGEETQYF
CDR3nt: TGCGCCAGCAGCCTTTCCGGGACAGGTGAAGAGACCCAGTACTTC

j_gene: TRBJ2-1
abundance: NA
d_gene: TRBD2
v_gene: TRBV5-1
CDR3aa: CASSASLGRESYNEQFF
CDR3nt: TGCGCCAGCAGCGCCAGCTTGGGGCGGGAGTCCTACAATGAGCAGTTCTTC

j_gene: TRBJ1-5
abundance: once
d_gene: NA
v_gene: TRBV5-1
CDR3aa: CASSLVGARYEPQHF
CDR3nt: TGCGCCAGCAGCCTGGTGGGGGCTCGCTACGAGCCCCAGCATTTT

j_gene: TRBJ1-5
abundance: NA
d_gene: NA
v_gene: TRBV20-1
CDR3aa: CSARASGPQHF
CDR3nt: TGCAGTGCTAGGGCCTCTGGGCCCCAGCATTTT

j_gene: TRBJ1-2
abundance: once
d_gene: NA
v_gene: TRBV19
CDR3aa: CASSSGQSYGYTF
CDR3nt: TGTGCCAGTAGTTCTGGACAGTCATATGGCTACACCTTC

j_gene: TRBJ2-3
abundance: NA
d_gene: TRBD1
v_gene: TRBV7-9
CDR3aa: CASSLGQGADTQYF
CDR3nt: TGTGCCAGCAGCCTAGGACAGGGAGCAGATACGCAGTATTTT

j_gene: TRBJ1-5
abundance: NA
d_gene: NA
v_gene: TRBV7-3
CDR3aa: CASSLVFRGVLSYNQPQHF
CDR3nt: TGTGCCAGCAGCTTAGTTTTTCGGGGGGTCCTCTCTTACAATCAGCCCCAGCATTTT

j_gene: TRBJ2-2
abundance: NA
d_gene: TRBD1
v_gene: TRBV5-1
CDR3aa: CASSWSGQGGELFF
CDR3nt: TGCGCCAGCAGCTGGTCCGGACAGGGCGGGGAGCTGTTTTTT

j_gene: TRBJ1-2
abundance: NA
d_gene: NA
v_gene: TRBV28
CDR3aa: CAIRVSNYGYTF
CDR3nt: TGTGCCATCAGGGTATCTAACTATGGCTACACCTTC

j_gene: TRBJ2-7
abundance: NA
d_gene: NA
v_gene: TRBV7-2
CDR3aa: CASTWDTGEQYF
CDR3nt: TGTGCCAGCACCTGGGACACGGGGGAGCAGTACTTC

j_gene: TRBJ2-1
abundance: NA
d_gene: NA
v_gene: TRBV7-2
CDR3aa: CASSSLRSREWSYNEQFF
CDR3nt: TGTGCCAGCAGCTCCCTCCGCTCCAGGGAATGGTCCTACAATGAGCAGTTCTTC

j_gene: TRBJ2-2
abundance: NA
d_gene: NA
v_gene: TRBV5-4
CDR3aa: CASSSWGKEIDAGELFF
CDR3nt: TGTGCCAGCAGCTCGTGGGGCAAGGAGATCGATGCCGGGGAGCTGTTTTTT

j_gene: TRBJ1-3
abundance: NA
d_gene: NA
v_gene: TRBV5-4
CDR3aa: CASGTTIGNTIYF
CDR3nt: TGTGCCAGCGGCACCACCATCGGTAACACCATATATTTT

j_gene: TRBJ1-1
abundance: NA
d_gene: NA
v_gene: TRBV2
CDR3aa: CASSEWGSHLNTEAFF
CDR3nt: TGTGCCAGCAGTGAATGGGGGTCGCACTTGAACACTGAAGCTTTCTTT

j_gene: TRBJ2-1
abundance: NA
d_gene: TRBD1
v_gene: TRBV28
CDR3aa: CATLGRGTGGYNEQFF
CDR3nt: TGTGCCACCCTGGGACGTGGGACAGGGGGATACAATGAGCAGTTCTTC

j_gene: TRBJ2-1
abundance: NA
d_gene: TRBD2
v_gene: TRBV18
CDR3aa: CASSPPTSGVEQFF
CDR3nt: TGTGCCAGCTCACCACCGACTAGCGGTGTTGAGCAGTTCTTC

j_gene: TRBJ1-3
abundance: NA
d_gene: NA
v_gene: TRBV6-1
CDR3aa: CASSERQPPLSGNTIYF
CDR3nt: TGTGCCAGCAGTGAAAGACAGCCTCCCCTCTCTGGAAACACCATATATTTT

j_gene: TRBJ2-7
abundance: NA
d_gene: NA
v_gene: TRBV9
CDR3aa: CASSVGPLRNGYEQYF
CDR3nt: TGTGCCAGCAGCGTAGGTCCCCTGCGGAACGGGTACGAGCAGTACTTC